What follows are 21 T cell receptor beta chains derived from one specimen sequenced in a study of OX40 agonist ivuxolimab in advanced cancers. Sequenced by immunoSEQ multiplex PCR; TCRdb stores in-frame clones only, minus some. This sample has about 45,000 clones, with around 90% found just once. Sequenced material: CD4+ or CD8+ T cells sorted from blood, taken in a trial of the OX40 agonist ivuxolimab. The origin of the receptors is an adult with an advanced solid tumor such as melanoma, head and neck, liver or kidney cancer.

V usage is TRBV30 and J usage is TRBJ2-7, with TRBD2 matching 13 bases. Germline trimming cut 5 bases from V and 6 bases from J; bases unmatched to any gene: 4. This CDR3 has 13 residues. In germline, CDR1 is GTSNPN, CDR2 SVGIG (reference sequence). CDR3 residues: CAWGLAGVGEQYF. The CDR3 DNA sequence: TGTGCCTGGGGACTAGCGGGAGTGGGCGAGCAGTACTTC. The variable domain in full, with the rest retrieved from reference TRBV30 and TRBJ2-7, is SQTIHQWPATLVQPVGSPLSLECTVEGTSNPNLYWYRQAAGRGLQLLFYSVGIGQISSEVPQNLSASRPQDRQFILSSKKLLLSDSGFYLCAWGLAGVGEQYFGPGTRLTVT.

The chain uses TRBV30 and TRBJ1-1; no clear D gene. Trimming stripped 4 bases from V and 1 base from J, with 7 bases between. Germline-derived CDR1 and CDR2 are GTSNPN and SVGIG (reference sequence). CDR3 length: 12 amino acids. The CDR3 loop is CAWTTRNTEAFF. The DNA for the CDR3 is TGTGCCTGGACAACCAGGAACACTGAAGCTTTCTTT.

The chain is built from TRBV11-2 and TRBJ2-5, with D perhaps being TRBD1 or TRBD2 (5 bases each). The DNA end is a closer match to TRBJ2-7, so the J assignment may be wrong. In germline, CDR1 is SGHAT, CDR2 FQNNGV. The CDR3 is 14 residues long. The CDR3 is CASSLGDRGDEQYF. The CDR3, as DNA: TGTGCCAGCAGCTTAGGGGACCGAGGGGACGAGCAGTACTTC.

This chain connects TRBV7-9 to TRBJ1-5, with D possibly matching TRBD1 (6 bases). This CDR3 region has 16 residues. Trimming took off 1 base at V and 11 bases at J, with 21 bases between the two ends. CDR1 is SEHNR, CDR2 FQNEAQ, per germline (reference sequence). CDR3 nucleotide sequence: TGTGCCAGCAGCTTAGTGGGAGGCGGGGGCGCTGTTTCCCAGCATTTT. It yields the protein CASSLVGGGGAVSQHF.

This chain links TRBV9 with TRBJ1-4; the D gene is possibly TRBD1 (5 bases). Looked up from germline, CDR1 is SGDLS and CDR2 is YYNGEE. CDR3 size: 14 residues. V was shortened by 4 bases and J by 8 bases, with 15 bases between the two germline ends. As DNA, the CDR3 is TGTGCCAGCAGCCCGGGCGGGGGTAAGGAAAAACTGTTTTTT. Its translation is CASSPGGGKEKLFF. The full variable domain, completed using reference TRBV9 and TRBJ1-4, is DSGVTQTPKHLITATGQRVTLRCSPRSGDLSVYWYQQSLDQGLQFLIQYYNGEERAKGNILERFSAQQFPDLHSELNLSSLELGDSALYFCASSPGGGKEKLFFGSGTQLSVL.

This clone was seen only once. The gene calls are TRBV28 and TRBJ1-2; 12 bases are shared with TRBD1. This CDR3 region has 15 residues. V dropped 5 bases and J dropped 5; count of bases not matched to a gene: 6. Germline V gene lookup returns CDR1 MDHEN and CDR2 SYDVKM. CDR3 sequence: CASSPRDRGRYGYTF. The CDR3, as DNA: TGTGCCAGCAGTCCTAGGGACAGGGGGCGGTATGGCTACACCTTC.

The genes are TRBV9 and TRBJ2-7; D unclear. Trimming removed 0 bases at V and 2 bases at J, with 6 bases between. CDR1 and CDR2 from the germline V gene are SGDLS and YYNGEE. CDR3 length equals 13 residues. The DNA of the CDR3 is TGTGCCAGCAGCGTAGGCGGCCCCTACGAGCAGTACTTC. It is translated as CASSVGGPYEQYF.

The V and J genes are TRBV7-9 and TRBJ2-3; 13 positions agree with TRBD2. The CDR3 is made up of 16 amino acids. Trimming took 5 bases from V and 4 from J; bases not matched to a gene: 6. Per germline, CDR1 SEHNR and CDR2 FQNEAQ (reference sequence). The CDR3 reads CASSTTSGRAADTQYF. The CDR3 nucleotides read TGTGCCAGCAGCACAACTAGCGGGAGGGCCGCAGATACGCAGTATTTT.

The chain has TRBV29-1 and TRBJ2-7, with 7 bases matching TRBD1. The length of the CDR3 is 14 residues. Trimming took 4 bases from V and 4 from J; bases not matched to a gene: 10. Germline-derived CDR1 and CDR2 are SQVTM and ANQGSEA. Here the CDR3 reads CSVVGSDRTYEQYF. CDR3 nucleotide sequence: TGCAGCGTTGTCGGCTCGGACAGGACTTACGAGCAGTACTTC.

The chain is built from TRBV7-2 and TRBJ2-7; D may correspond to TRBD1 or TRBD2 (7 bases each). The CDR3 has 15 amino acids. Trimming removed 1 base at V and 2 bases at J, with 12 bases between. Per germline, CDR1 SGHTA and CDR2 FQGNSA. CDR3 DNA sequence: TGTGCCAGCAGCTTAGAGTCAGGGGGGGCCTACGAGCAGTACTTC. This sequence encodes CASSLESGGAYEQYF.

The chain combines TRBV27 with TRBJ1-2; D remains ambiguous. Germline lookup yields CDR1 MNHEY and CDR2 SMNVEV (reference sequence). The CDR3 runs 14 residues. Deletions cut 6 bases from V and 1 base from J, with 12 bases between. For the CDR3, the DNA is TGTGCCAGCAGGCCTGAGCGGTATAACTATGGCTACACCTTC. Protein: CASRPERYNYGYTF.

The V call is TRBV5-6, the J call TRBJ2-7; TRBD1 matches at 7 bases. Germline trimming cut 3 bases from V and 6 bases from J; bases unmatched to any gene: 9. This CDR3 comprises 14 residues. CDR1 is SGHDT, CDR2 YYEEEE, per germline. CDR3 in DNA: TGTGCCAGCAGCTACGGATTAGGGGGCGCCGAGCAGTACTTC. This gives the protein CASSYGLGGAEQYF.

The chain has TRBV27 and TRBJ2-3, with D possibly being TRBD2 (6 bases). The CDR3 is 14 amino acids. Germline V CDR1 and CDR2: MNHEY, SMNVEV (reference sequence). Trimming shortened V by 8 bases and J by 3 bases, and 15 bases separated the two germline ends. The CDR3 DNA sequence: TGTGCCAGCGGAAGAGGAGGGATTACAGATACGCAGTATTTT. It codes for CASGRGGITDTQYF.

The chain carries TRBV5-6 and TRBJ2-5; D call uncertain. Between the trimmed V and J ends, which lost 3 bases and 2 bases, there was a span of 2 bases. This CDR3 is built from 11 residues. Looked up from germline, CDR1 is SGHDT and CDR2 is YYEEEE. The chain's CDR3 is CASSSQETQYF. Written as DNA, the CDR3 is TGTGCCAGCAGCTCGCAAGAGACCCAGTACTTC.

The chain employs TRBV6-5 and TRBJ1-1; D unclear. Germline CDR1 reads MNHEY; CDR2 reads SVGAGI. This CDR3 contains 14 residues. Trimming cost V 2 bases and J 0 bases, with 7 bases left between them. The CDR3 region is CASSYRQMNTEAFF. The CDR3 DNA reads TGTGCCAGCAGTTACCGACAAATGAACACTGAAGCTTTCTTT.

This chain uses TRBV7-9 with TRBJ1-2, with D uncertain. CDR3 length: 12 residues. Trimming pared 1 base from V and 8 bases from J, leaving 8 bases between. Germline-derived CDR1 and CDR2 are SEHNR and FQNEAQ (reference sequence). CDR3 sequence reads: CASSLGGLGYTF. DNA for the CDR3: TGTGCCAGCAGCTTAGGAGGTCTAGGCTACACCTTC. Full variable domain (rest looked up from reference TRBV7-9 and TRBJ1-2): DTGVSQNPRHKITKRGQNVTFRCDPISEHNRLYWYRQTLGQGPEFLTYFQNEAQLEKSRLLSDRFSAERPKGSFSTLEIQRTEQGDSAMYLCASSLGGLGYTFGSGTRLTVV.

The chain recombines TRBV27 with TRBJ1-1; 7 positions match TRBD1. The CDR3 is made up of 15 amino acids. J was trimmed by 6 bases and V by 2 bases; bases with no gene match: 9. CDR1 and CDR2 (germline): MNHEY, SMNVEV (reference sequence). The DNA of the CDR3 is TGTGCCAGCAGTTTAGGGGTAGGGGGCGCCTCTGAAGCTTTCTTT. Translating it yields CASSLGVGGASEAFF.

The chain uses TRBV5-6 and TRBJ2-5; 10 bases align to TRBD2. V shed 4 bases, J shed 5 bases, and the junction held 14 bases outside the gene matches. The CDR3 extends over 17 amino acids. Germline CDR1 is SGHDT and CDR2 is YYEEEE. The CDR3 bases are TGTGCCAGCAGCACCTTTCTAGCGGGAGTCTCGGGGGAGACCCAGTACTTC. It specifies CASSTFLAGVSGETQYF.

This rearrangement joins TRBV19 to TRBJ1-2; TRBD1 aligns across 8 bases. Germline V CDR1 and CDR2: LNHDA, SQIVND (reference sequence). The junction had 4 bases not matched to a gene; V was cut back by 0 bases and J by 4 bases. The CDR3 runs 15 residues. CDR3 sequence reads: CASSIDPGGFYGYTF. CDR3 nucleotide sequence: TGTGCCAGTAGTATAGACCCAGGGGGCTTCTATGGCTACACCTTC.

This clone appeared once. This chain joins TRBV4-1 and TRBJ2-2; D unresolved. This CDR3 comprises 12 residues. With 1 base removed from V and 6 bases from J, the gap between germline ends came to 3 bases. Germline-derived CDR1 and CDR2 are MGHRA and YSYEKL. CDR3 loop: CASSQVAGELFF. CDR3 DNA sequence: TGCGCCAGCAGCCAAGTAGCCGGGGAGCTGTTTTTT.

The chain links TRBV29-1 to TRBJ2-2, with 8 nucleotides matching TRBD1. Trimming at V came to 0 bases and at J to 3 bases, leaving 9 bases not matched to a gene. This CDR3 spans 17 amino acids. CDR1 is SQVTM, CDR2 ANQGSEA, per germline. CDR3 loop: CSVEDYRTGSDTGELFF. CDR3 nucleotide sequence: TGCAGCGTTGAAGATTATCGGACAGGGTCCGACACCGGGGAGCTGTTTTTT.